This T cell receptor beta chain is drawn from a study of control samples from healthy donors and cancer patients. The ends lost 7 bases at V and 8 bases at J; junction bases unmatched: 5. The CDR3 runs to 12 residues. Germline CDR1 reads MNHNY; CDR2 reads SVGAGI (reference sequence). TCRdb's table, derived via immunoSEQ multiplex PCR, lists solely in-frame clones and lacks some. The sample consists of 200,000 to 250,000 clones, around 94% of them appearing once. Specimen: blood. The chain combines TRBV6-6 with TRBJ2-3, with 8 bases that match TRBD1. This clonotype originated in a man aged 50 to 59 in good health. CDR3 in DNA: TGTGCCAGCACCCAGGGGGCGGGTACGCAGTATTTT. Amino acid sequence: CASTQGAGTQYF.